The rows below give T cell receptor beta chains drawn from one sample of a study of beta chain features in type 1 diabetes. The repertoire was sequenced with immunoSEQ multiplex PCR; TCRdb's copy has only in-frame clones and lacks some. The top ten clones hold 0.0085% to 0.012% of a sample with some 330,000 clones, around 13% of them seen once. The source material was naive CD4+ T cells from blood. Receptor source: a young woman with type 1 diabetes. Both conserved end residues are part of each CDR3. A D gene is named only where the DNA matches it firmly. A row's size may be missing; if present it is once, few, many or a size class.

D gene	clone size	V gene	J gene	CDR3 DNA	CDR3 protein
-	few	TRBV23-1	TRBJ2-1	TGCGCCAGCAGTCAAAACGCAGCGGGTTCCTACAATGAGCAGTTCTTC	CASSQNAAGSYNEQFF
-	-	TRBV6-4	TRBJ1-1	TGTGCCAGCAGTGGCGTAAGTATTGAAGCTTTCTTT	CASSGVSIEAFF
-	few	TRBV9	TRBJ1-3	TGTGCCAGCAGCGTAGGGGCAGCTCTCTCTGGAAACACCATATATTTT	CASSVGAALSGNTIYF
-	few	TRBV7-9	TRBJ1-1	TGTGCCAGCAGCTTTTACGGGAACACTGAAGCTTTCTTT	CASSFYGNTEAFF
TRBD1	few	TRBV4-3	TRBJ2-4	TGCGCCAGCAGCCAAGATTTCCAGGGGGCAAACATTCAGTACTTC	CASSQDFQGANIQYF
-	few	TRBV25-1	TRBJ2-2	TGTGCCAGCAGTGAACAGGGCTTCACCGGGGAGCTGTTTTTT	CASSEQGFTGELFF
TRBD1	-	TRBV29-1	TRBJ1-1	TGCAGCGGAGTGACAGGGGACACTGAAGCTTTCTTT	CSGVTGDTEAFF
-	few	TRBV14	TRBJ2-5	TGTGCCAGCAGCCAATTCCGGTCCCAAGAGACCCAGTACTTC	CASSQFRSQETQYF
-	few	TRBV5-4	TRBJ1-1	TGTGCCAGCAGCTTGCGAGGTAACACTGAAGCTTTCTTT	CASSLRGNTEAFF
-	-	TRBV6-5	TRBJ2-5	TGTGCCAGCAGTTACTCGTTTGGGAGGATACAAGAGACCCAGTACTTC	CASSYSFGRIQETQYF
TRBD2	few	TRBV7-2	TRBJ2-7	TGTGCCAGCAGCACCCCGGGACGTAGCGGGAGGGCCCTCTACGAGCAGTACTTC	CASSTPGRSGRALYEQYF
-	few	TRBV29-1	TRBJ1-1	TGCAGCGTTGTCATACAGATGAACACTGAAGCTTTCTTT	CSVVIQMNTEAFF
-	few	TRBV29-1	TRBJ2-1	TGCAGCGCTACTAGCCAAGATTACGATGAGCAGTTCTTC	CSATSQDYDEQFF
-	few	TRBV28	TRBJ2-3	TGTGCCAGCAGTTTGAGTTCAGATACGCAGTATTTT	CASSLSSDTQYF
TRBD2	-	TRBV4-1	TRBJ2-1	TGCGCCAGCAGCCAACCCCTAGCGGGGGGAAACAATGAGCAGTTCTTC	CASSQPLAGGNNEQFF
TRBD1	-	TRBV14	TRBJ2-2	TGTGCCAGCAGCCCTCCCGGGACAGGGACCGGGGAGCTGTTTTTT	CASSPPGTGTGELFF
-	few	TRBV30	TRBJ2-7	TGTGCCTGGAGTGTAGGCGGCGCCTCGCCGCAGTACTTC	CAWSVGGASPQYF
TRBD2	few	TRBV7-9	TRBJ2-7	TGTGCCAGCAGCCCTACGCTCGGGAGGAAGAACGGGCAGTACTTC	CASSPTLGRKNGQYF
-	-	TRBV4-2	TRBJ1-2	TGTGCCAGCAGCCAAGAATCCCTTGGCTACACCTTC	CASSQESLGYTF
TRBD2	-	TRBV11-3	TRBJ2-2	TGTGCCAGCAGCTTCCCCCTAGCGGGAAAGAACACCGGGGAGCTGTTTTTT	CASSFPLAGKNTGELFF
TRBD2	few	TRBV7-2	TRBJ2-7	TGTGCCAGCAAACCTCCGGGACTATTATACGAGCAGTACTTC	CASKPPGLLYEQYF
-	-	TRBV28	TRBJ2-6	TGTGCCAGCAGCAATGGTGGGACTTTCGACTCTGGGGCCAACGTCCTGACTTTC	CASSNGGTFDSGANVLTF